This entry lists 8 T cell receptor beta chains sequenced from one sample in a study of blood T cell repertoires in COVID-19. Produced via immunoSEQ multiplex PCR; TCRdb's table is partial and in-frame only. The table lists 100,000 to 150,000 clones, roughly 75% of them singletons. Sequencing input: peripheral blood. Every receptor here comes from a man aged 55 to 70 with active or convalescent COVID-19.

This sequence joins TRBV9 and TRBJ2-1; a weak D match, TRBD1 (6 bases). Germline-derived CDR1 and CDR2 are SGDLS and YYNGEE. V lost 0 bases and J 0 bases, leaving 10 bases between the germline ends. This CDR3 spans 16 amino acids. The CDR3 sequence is CASSVAPQGSYNEQFF. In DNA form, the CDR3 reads TGTGCCAGCAGCGTAGCTCCACAGGGCTCCTACAATGAGCAGTTCTTC.

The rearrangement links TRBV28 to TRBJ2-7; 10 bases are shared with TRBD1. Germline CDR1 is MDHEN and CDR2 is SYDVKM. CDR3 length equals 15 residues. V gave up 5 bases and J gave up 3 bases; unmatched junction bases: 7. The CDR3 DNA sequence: TGTGCCAGCAGTCCTCCGGGACAGGGGAACTACGAGCAGTACTTC. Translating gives CASSPPGQGNYEQYF.

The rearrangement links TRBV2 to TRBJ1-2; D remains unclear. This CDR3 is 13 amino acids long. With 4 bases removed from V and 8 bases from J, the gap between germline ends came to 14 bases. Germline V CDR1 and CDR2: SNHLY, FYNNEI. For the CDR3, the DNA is TGTGCCAGCAGTGCCGGAAGAACCGGGGGCTACACCTTC. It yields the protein CASSAGRTGGYTF.

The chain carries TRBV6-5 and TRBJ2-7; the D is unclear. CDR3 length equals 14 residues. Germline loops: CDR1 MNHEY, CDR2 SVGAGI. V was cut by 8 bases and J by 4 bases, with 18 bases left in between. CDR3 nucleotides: TGTGCCAGCGAATCTCAGTTTCCCCCTTACGAGCAGTACTTC. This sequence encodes CASESQFPPYEQYF.

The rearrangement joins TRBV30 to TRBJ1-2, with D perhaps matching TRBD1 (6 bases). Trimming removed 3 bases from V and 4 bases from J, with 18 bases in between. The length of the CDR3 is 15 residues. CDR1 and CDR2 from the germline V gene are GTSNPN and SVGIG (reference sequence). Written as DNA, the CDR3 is TGTGCCTGGAGCGACCTACAGGGTACCAGCTATGGCTACACCTTC. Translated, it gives CAWSDLQGTSYGYTF.

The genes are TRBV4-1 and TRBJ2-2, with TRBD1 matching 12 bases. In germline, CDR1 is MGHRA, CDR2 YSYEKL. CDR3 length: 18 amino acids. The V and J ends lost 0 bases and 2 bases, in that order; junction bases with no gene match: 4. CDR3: CASSQETGQGANTGELFF. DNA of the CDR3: TGCGCCAGCAGCCAAGAGACGGGACAGGGGGCAAACACCGGGGAGCTGTTTTTT.

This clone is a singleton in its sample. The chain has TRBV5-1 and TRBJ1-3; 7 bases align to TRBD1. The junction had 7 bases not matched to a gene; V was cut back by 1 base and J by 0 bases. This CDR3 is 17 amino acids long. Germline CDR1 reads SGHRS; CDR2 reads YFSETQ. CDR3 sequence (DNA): TGCGCCAGCAGCTTGACCGGGACAGCTCTCTCTGGAAACACCATATATTTT. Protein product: CASSLTGTALSGNTIYF.

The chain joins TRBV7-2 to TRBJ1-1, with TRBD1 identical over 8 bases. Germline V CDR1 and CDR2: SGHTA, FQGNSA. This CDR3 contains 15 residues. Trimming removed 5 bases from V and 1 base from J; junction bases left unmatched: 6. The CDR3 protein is CASSEDRAGNTEAFF. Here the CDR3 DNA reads TGTGCCAGCAGCGAGGACAGGGCGGGGAACACTGAAGCTTTCTTT.